What follows are 14 T cell receptor beta chains derived from one specimen sequenced in a study of T cell responses to AZD1222 COVID-19 vaccine. Sequencing was performed with immunoSEQ multiplex PCR; in TCRdb, only in-frame clones are kept and a portion is missing. Of 65,000 to 80,000 clones in the sample, roughly 87% were seen once. The starting material was peripheral blood, obtained on day 0 of AZD1222 vaccination. The source of these receptors is an adult in good health.

This rearrangement joins TRBV5-1 to TRBJ1-2; no reliable D call. V gave up 2 bases and J gave up 6 bases, with 8 bases separating them. Germline-derived CDR1 and CDR2 are SGHRS and YFSETQ. The CDR3 runs to 12 residues. The CDR3 region is CASSFRTDGYTF. The CDR3 DNA is TGCGCCAGCAGCTTTCGGACGGATGGCTACACCTTC.

The V call is TRBV11-2, the J call TRBJ2-3, with 7 bases lining up with TRBD2. Germline CDR1 SGHAT, CDR2 FQNNGV. With V trimmed by 6 bases and J by 1 base, 10 bases remained unmatched. The CDR3 is 16 amino acids. This CDR3 is CASRPNIAGGTDTQYF. CDR3 DNA sequence: TGTGCCAGCAGGCCAAATATAGCGGGTGGCACAGATACGCAGTATTTT. Drawing the rest from reference TRBV11-2 and TRBJ2-3, the complete variable domain is EAGVAQSPRYKIIEKRQSVAFWCNPISGHATLYWYQQILGQGPKLLIQFQNNGVVDDSQLPKDRFSAERLKGVDSTLKIQPAKLEDSAVYLCASRPNIAGGTDTQYFGPGTRLTVL.

The gene calls are TRBV6-5 and TRBJ1-6, with D unclear. The V end was cut by 0 bases, the J end by 7 bases, with 13 bases between. The germline V gene encodes CDR1 MNHEY and CDR2 SVGAGI. The CDR3 contains 16 residues. CDR3 coding DNA: TGTGCCAGCAGTTACTCGAAAGGATTTGGCAATTCACCCCTCCACTTT. It translates to CASSYSKGFGNSPLHF.

The chain has TRBV7-2 and TRBJ2-3, with 9 bases that match TRBD2. V lost 6 bases and J lost 10; bases outside the gene matches: 8. The CDR3 loop spans 13 amino acids. Germline-derived CDR1 and CDR2 are SGHTA and FQGNSA. The CDR3 loop reads CASRGLADFAQYF. The CDR3 nucleotides are TGTGCCAGCAGGGGACTAGCAGATTTTGCGCAGTATTTT.

Written as DNA, the CDR3 is TGCGCCAGCAGCCAAGAAACAGAGCTCGAAACCGGGGAGCTGTTTTTT. Translated, it gives CASSQETELETGELFF. This rearrangement joins TRBV4-3 to TRBJ2-2; D ambiguous. The CDR3 runs to 16 residues. The germline CDR1 and CDR2 sequences are LGHNA and YSLEER. Between the trimmed V and J ends, which lost 0 bases and 5 bases, there was a span of 13 bases.

This clone is classed as medium-sized. This rearrangement joins TRBV7-7 to TRBJ1-1; TRBD1 matches 7 bases. There are 13 residues in the CDR3. V shed 5 bases and J 3 bases; nucleotides not matched to a gene: 3. CDR1 is SSHAT and CDR2 is FNYEAQ in the germline V gene (reference sequence). CDR3 sequence reads: CASSLRGDTEAFF. The CDR3, as DNA: TGTGCCAGCAGCCTCAGGGGGGACACTGAAGCTTTCTTT.

This rearrangement joins TRBV3-1 (or the pseudogene TRBV3-2) to TRBJ1-6; 7 bases line up with TRBD1. This CDR3 spans 17 amino acids. The V gene's germline CDR1 is LGHDT and CDR2 YNNKEL (reference sequence). V dropped 1 base and J dropped 8; count of bases not matched to a gene: 11. The CDR3 DNA reads as TGTGCCAGCAGCCAAGTGTTAGGGGGCTACACCTATTCACCCCTCCACTTT. Translating it yields CASSQVLGGYTYSPLHF.

The V call is TRBV15, the J call TRBJ1-5; the D is unclear. Trimming removed 0 bases at V and 0 bases at J, with 12 bases between. CDR3 length: 17 amino acids. Germline V gives CDR1 LNHNV, CDR2 YYDKDF (reference sequence). CDR3 coding DNA: TGTGCCACCAGCAGAGACGGAGGGTTACATAGCAATCAGCCCCAGCATTTT. This gives the protein CATSRDGGLHSNQPQHF. The variable domain in full, completed from reference TRBV15 and TRBJ1-5, reads DAMVIQNPRYQVTQFGKPVTLSCSQTLNHNVMYWYQQKSSQAPKLLFHYYDKDFNNEADTPDNFQSRRPNTSFCFLDIRSPGLGDTAMYLCATSRDGGLHSNQPQHFGDGTRLSIL.

The chain has TRBV7-9 and TRBJ1-1; 8 bases match TRBD1. The germline V gene has CDR1 SEHNR and CDR2 FQNEAQ (reference sequence). The CDR3 spans 16 residues. Losses at the gene ends were 4 bases for V and 0 bases for J; bases not matched to a gene: 7. In DNA, the CDR3 is TGTGCCAGCAGCTCTCCCGGGACAGGAATGAACACTGAAGCTTTCTTT. Amino acids: CASSSPGTGMNTEAFF.

The chain joins TRBV7-2 to TRBJ2-5; D is unclear. Trimming pared 5 bases from V and 3 bases from J, leaving 4 bases between. This CDR3 region has 11 residues. In germline, CDR1 is SGHTA, CDR2 FQGNSA. The CDR3 coding sequence is TGTGCCAGCAGCACCAAAGAGACCCAGTACTTC. Amino acids: CASSTKETQYF.

This rearrangement joins TRBV6-6 to TRBJ1-2; no definite D call. CDR1 is MNHNY and CDR2 is SVGAGI in the germline V gene (reference sequence). The V end lost 6 bases, the J end lost 5 bases, and 13 bases lay between the germline ends. The CDR3 totals 13 residues. The chain's CDR3 is CASRTRELYGYTF. CDR3 in DNA: TGTGCCAGCAGGACGCGAGAATTGTATGGCTACACCTTC.

The chain uses TRBV19 and TRBJ1-2, with D possibly being TRBD1 (5 bases). Trimming left V 6 bases short and J 2 bases short, with 28 bases between. From germline, CDR1 is LNHDA and CDR2 SQIVND (reference sequence). The CDR3 extends over 19 amino acids. The CDR3 DNA reads as TGTGCCAGTAGCCCCCCCCAAGGGGTTTTGCACTTCCTCAACTATGGCTACACCTTC. Protein product: CASSPPQGVLHFLNYGYTF.

The chain is built from TRBV7-6 and TRBJ1-3, with D uncertain. CDR1 and CDR2 (germline): SGHVS, FNYEAQ. This CDR3 has 15 amino acids. The V end was cut by 4 bases, the J end by 6 bases, with 16 bases between. CDR3 sequence reads: CASSSSASRENTIYF. CDR3 bases: TGTGCCAGCAGCTCATCAGCATCACGAGAAAACACCATATATTTT.

This CDR3 is CASSLRSSGYDYGYTF. CDR3 coding DNA: TGTGCCAGCAGCCTCCGGTCCTCCGGCTACGACTATGGCTACACCTTC. V is TRBV7-9 and J is TRBJ1-2; no definite D call. V lost 5 bases, J lost 3 bases, and 19 bases lay in between. The V gene's germline CDR1 is SEHNR and CDR2 FQNEAQ (reference sequence). CDR3 size: 16 residues.